The present entry profiles one T cell receptor beta chain with its context. The antigen remains unidentified. The V and J ends lost 7 bases and 8 bases, in that order; junction bases with no gene match: 13. This CDR3 comprises 14 residues. CDR1 is GTSNPN and CDR2 is SVGIG in the germline V gene (reference sequence). Using its own MiXCR run on the 5' RACE reads, TCRdb lists one record per CDR3 protein. The table lists fewer than 700,000 distinct CDR3 sequences, roughly 17% of them singletons, with more than 10% in the top ten. The data were obtained in a study of T-cell memory formation after mild COVID-19. Across the study: Largely, TCR clusters stayed within a single donor.

Broader study findings: Researchers report contracting CD4+ clones mostly in CM and EM, with CD8+ clones in EMRA. That cross-reactive memory joined was suggested by some responding clones appearing in pre-infection memory.

This chain links TRBV30 with TRBJ2-2, with 7 bases fitting TRBD1. Source material: PBMCs or a T cell subset sorted from them (not recorded which). The TCR comes from an adult woman who had mild COVID-19 (a few samples of this study predate the infection). Cell type and time point are not known. This CDR3 reads CASQGGVRAGELFF. CDR3 sequence (DNA): TGTGCCTCGCAAGGGGGCGTTCGGGCTGGGGAGCTGTTTTTT.